The 13 T cell receptor beta chains below all came from one sample that was sequenced in a study of blood T cell repertoires in COVID-19. The assay was immunoSEQ multiplex PCR, and TCRdb's table has in-frame clones only and misses some. This sample carries 450,000 to 500,000 clones, roughly 88% of them seen once, and the ten largest clones take approximately 2.9%. The sequenced sample consisted of peripheral blood. These receptors were collected from a human donor in a cohort sampled during active COVID-19.

The chain links TRBV18 to TRBJ2-2; 7 bases line up with TRBD1. In germline, CDR1 is KGHSH, CDR2 LQKENI. Unmatched junction bases numbered 11, after V lost 4 bases and J lost 0 bases. The CDR3 totals 18 residues. The CDR3 protein is CASSLRLRGQSNTGELFF. The CDR3 nucleotides are TGTGCCAGCTCACTGCGGCTAAGGGGGCAGTCGAACACCGGGGAGCTGTTTTTT.

V is TRBV19 and J is TRBJ1-5, with D unclear. With 8 bases removed from V and 3 bases from J, the gap between germline ends came to 14 bases. CDR3 length equals 14 residues. From germline, CDR1 is LNHDA and CDR2 SQIVND (reference sequence). This CDR3 reads CASLGMSVNQPQHF. The CDR3 region has the DNA TGTGCCAGTCTCGGGATGTCGGTCAATCAGCCCCAGCATTTT. Full variable domain (missing parts from reference TRBV19 and TRBJ1-5): DGGITQSPKYLFRKEGQNVTLSCEQNLNHDAMYWYRQDPGQGLRLIYYSQIVNDFQKGDIAEGYSVSREKKESFPLTVTSAQKNPTAFYLCASLGMSVNQPQHFGDGTRLSIL.

The chain is built from TRBV3-1 (or the pseudogene TRBV3-2) and TRBJ1-6, with D hard to call. This CDR3 contains 16 residues. V was pared by 1 base and J by 4 bases, with 11 bases between. Germline V gives CDR1 LGHDT, CDR2 YNNKEL (reference sequence). The CDR3 sequence is CASSQVLDLYNSPLHF. In DNA, the CDR3 is TGTGCCAGCAGCCAAGTTCTCGACTTATATAATTCACCCCTCCACTTT.

The DNA for the CDR3 is TGTGCCTGGAGTGTAGAGCTTTCGGACACTGAAGCTTTCTTT. Protein: CAWSVELSDTEAFF. The chain is built from TRBV30 and TRBJ1-1; D not resolved. Germline CDR1 and CDR2: GTSNPN and SVGIG (reference sequence). Trimming removed 0 bases at V and 3 bases at J, with 11 bases between. This CDR3 spans 14 amino acids. Combining the CDR3 with reference TRBV30 and TRBJ1-1 gives the whole variable domain SQTIHQWPATLVQPVGSPLSLECTVEGTSNPNLYWYRQAAGRGLQLLFYSVGIGQISSEVPQNLSASRPQDRQFILSSKKLLLSDSGFYLCAWSVELSDTEAFFGQGTRLTVV.

The chain carries TRBV3-1 (or the pseudogene TRBV3-2) and TRBJ2-5, with 7 positions matching TRBD2. Germline trimming cut 1 base from V and 7 bases from J; bases unmatched to any gene: 3. CDR1 LGHDT and CDR2 YNNKEL come from the germline V gene (reference sequence). The CDR3 consists of 13 residues. The CDR3 spells CASSQVGGRTQYF. DNA of the CDR3: TGTGCCAGCAGCCAAGTGGGCGGGAGGACCCAGTACTTC.

DNA for the CDR3: TGTGCCAGCTCACCACCGGAGAGGGGGCACACTGAAGCTTTCTTT. It specifies CASSPPERGHTEAFF. The rearrangement uses TRBV18 and TRBJ1-1, with 7 positions matching TRBD1. The CDR3 extends over 15 amino acids. V was clipped by 0 bases and J by 3 bases; unmatched bases: 4. Germline V gives CDR1 KGHSH, CDR2 LQKENI.

Here the CDR3 reads CASSGRGFGNSPLHF. The CDR3 bases are TGTGCCAGCAGCGGCAGGGGTTTTGGAAATTCACCCCTCCACTTT. V is TRBV7-9 and J is TRBJ1-6; the D gene is possibly TRBD1 (6 bases). V dropped 5 bases and J dropped 7 bases, with 15 bases sitting between them. CDR1 is SEHNR and CDR2 is FQNEAQ in the germline V gene (reference sequence). CDR3 length: 15 residues.

The rearrangement joins TRBV7-8 to TRBJ1-2; 8 positions match TRBD1. Trimming removed 4 bases from V and 7 bases from J; junction bases left unmatched: 11. CDR1 and CDR2 (germline): SGHVS, FQNEAQ. CDR3 size: 15 residues. CDR3 region: CASSSTRGRGGGYTF. CDR3 DNA: TGTGCCAGCAGCTCCACCAGGGGGCGCGGAGGTGGCTACACCTTC.

This clone occurred a few times. The genes are TRBV19 and TRBJ1-2, with TRBD1 identical over 7 bases. Trimming at V came to 5 bases and at J to 4 bases, leaving 10 bases not matched to a gene. The CDR3 is 15 amino acids. Germline-derived CDR1 and CDR2 are LNHDA and SQIVND (reference sequence). CDR3 loop: CASSGRGRAGYGYTF. As DNA, the CDR3 is TGTGCCAGTAGTGGAAGGGGGCGCGCGGGCTATGGCTACACCTTC.

The chain carries TRBV27 and TRBJ2-6; no reliable D call. This CDR3 contains 15 residues. Germline CDR1 MNHEY, CDR2 SMNVEV (reference sequence). The germline V and J ends were trimmed by 5 bases and 0 bases, with 8 bases remaining between them. The CDR3 loop is CASSLQYSGANVLTF. The CDR3 DNA follows: TGTGCCAGCAGTCTTCAGTACTCTGGGGCCAACGTCCTGACTTTC.

About this clone: The identical CDR3 is also encoded by other nucleotide sequences in the sample. This chain uses TRBV11-2 with TRBJ1-1; D perhaps matches TRBD1 (5 bases). Trimming shortened V by 1 base and J by 2 bases, and 8 bases separated the two germline ends. This CDR3 comprises 14 residues. Per germline, CDR1 SGHAT and CDR2 FQNNGV. CDR3 in amino acids: CASSLGGANTEAFF. The CDR3 DNA reads TGTGCCAGCAGCTTAGGGGGCGCAAACACTGAAGCTTTCTTT.

Notes on this clone: Other DNA variants within this sample encode the same CDR3. V usage is TRBV6-1 and J usage is TRBJ1-1, with D maybe TRBD1 (6 bases). The V end lost 3 bases, the J end lost 1 base, and 6 bases lay between the germline ends. The CDR3 length is 13 residues. Germline V gene lookup returns CDR1 MNHNS and CDR2 SASEGT. The CDR3 sequence: CASSETGNTEAFF. CDR3 coding DNA: TGTGCCAGCAGTGAGACAGGGAACACTGAAGCTTTCTTT.

This clone was picked up many times. The chain uses TRBV6-6 and TRBJ1-1, with 9 bases that match TRBD1. J was trimmed by 5 bases and V by 4 bases; bases with no gene match: 5. The CDR3 is 14 residues long. CDR1 is MNHNY, CDR2 SVGAGI, per germline (reference sequence). The CDR3 spells CASSWSDRGTEAFF. The CDR3 nucleotides are TGTGCCAGCAGTTGGTCAGACAGGGGGACTGAAGCTTTCTTT.